The clone carrying this TCR beta chain was recorded many times. Its target is not known. The record originates from a study of T cell repertoires in cytomegalovirus infection. Across the study: The authors used CMV epitopes that were HLA-C-restricted (recently identified) and HLA-B-restricted (well studied). Matching HLA type and CMV infection were both indicated by public TCR beta signatures. Study-level results: Accumulated public TCR beta family frequency recognized individuals carrying CMV together with the relevant HLA.

TCRdb passed the reads through MiXCR, listing each CDR3 protein once. The sample shows hundreds of thousands of distinct CDR3 sequences, 30% to 35% of them seen only once. Germline V CDR1 and CDR2: SGHTA, FQGNSA. Trimming at V came to 1 base and at J to 6 bases, leaving 4 bases not matched to a gene. This CDR3 has 14 amino acids. This clonotype was sampled from a human donor in good health (CMV status not recorded). Some clones in this sample may be carry-over from other donors' samples. The chain carries TRBV7-2 and TRBJ2-3, with 7 bases aligning to TRBD2. Sample: cultured PBMCs, taken from culture after CMV antigen stimulation. Written as DNA, the CDR3 is TGTGCCAGCAGCTTAGTATCGGGGGGTGATACGCAGTATTTT. This gives the protein CASSLVSGGDTQYF.